This T cell receptor (beta chain) was observed in a study of tissue T cells after allogeneic stem cell transplantation. This clone ranks as large. The antigen remains undetermined. Gene and germline names: mouse. The CDR3 is cut off 1 residue early in the read; its end comes from the germline J gene. Time point here: mouse harvest day 7 after allogeneic transplant. Mouse grafts combined 10^7 T-cell-depleted bone marrow cells with 10^6 splenic CD5+ T cells. Regarding the study as a whole: Tissue-detected TCR repertoire was only partly captured by blood and spleen T cells. Alloreactivity or antigen specificity of tissue TCRs was not determined; some clones might be host cells.

This CDR3 has 13 residues. Germline lookup yields CDR1 KGHPV and CDR2 FQNQEV (reference sequence). V trimming: 3 bases; J trimming: 3 bases; junction bases outside the gene matches: 2. CDR3 sequences, V/J genes, frequencies and template counts came from survey-depth TCRbeta sequencing. Profiling relied on immunoSEQ multiplex PCR, and the TCRdb table lists in-frame clones only, not all of them. The table has 7,500 or so clones, roughly half seen once. V usage is TRBV26 and J usage is TRBJ2-7, with TRBD1 identical over 7 bases. The sample taken for sequencing was lymph node tissue. This receptor was obtained from a female BALB/c mouse given C57BL/6 T cells with graft-versus-host disease after an allogeneic hematopoietic cell transplant. CDR3 sequence reads: CASSLQGDYEQYF. Incomplete CDR3 DNA: TGTGCCAGCAGTCTTCAGGGGGACTATGAACAGTAC. Variable domain in full (rest from reference TRBV26 and TRBJ2-7): NSKVIQTPRYLVKGQGQKAKMRCIPEKGHPVVFWYQQNKNNEFKFLINFQNQEVLQQIDMTEKRFSAECPSNSPCSLEIQSSEAGDSALYLCASSLQGDYEQYFGPGTRLTVL.